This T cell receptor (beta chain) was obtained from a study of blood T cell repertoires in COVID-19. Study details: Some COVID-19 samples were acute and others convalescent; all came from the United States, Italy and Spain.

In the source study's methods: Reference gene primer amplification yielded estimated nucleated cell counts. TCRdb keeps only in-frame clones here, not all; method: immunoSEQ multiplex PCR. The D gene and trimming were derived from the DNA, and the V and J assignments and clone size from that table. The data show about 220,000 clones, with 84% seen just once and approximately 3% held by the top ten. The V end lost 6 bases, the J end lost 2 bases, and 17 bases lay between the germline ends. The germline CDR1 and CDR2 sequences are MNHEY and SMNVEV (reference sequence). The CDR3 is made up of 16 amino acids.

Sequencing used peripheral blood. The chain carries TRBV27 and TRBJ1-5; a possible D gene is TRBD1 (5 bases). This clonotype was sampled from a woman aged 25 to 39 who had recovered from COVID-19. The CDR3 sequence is CASRPSGGAGNQPQHF. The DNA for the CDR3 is TGTGCCAGCAGGCCCTCGGGGGGAGCGGGCAATCAGCCCCAGCATTTT.